This is a list of T cell receptor beta chains from one sample in a study of blood T cell repertoires in COVID-19. Measured with immunoSEQ multiplex PCR; TCRdb has only the in-frame clones, and not every one. The table shows 71,000 or so clones, with about four fifths occurring only once. The sample taken for sequencing was peripheral blood. Every receptor here comes from a man in his 70s with acute or convalescent COVID-19. The conserved cysteine and the conserved F or W are not part of the CDR3 here.

v_call: TRBV6-2/TRBV6-3; j_call: TRBJ1-1; cdr3_aa: ASSSTGRTEAF
v_call: TRBV24-1; j_call: TRBJ2-1; cdr3_aa: ATSDSLAGGQNEQF
v_call: TRBV27; j_call: TRBJ2-7; cdr3_aa: ASSLRLGPSYEQY
v_call: TRBV19; j_call: TRBJ1-5; cdr3_aa: ASSAAGPSVGNQPQH
v_call: TRBV7-9; j_call: TRBJ2-7; cdr3_aa: ASSLGGRVNYEQY
v_call: TRBV27; j_call: TRBJ2-1; cdr3_aa: ASSLKTSGRNEQF
v_call: TRBV4-2; j_call: TRBJ2-7; cdr3_aa: ASSQEGGLESEQY
v_call: TRBV11-3; j_call: TRBJ2-1; cdr3_aa: ASSLSSYNEQF
v_call: TRBV19; j_call: TRBJ1-1; cdr3_aa: ASRREFEAF
v_call: TRBV27; j_call: TRBJ1-2; cdr3_aa: ASSSRGVYGYT
v_call: TRBV5-1; j_call: TRBJ1-1; cdr3_aa: ASSVDRGNTEAF
v_call: TRBV19; j_call: TRBJ2-2; cdr3_aa: ASSPRGSGTGELF
v_call: TRBV5-3; j_call: TRBJ1-1; cdr3_aa: ARSFSPGRGTEAF
v_call: TRBV29-1; j_call: TRBJ2-3; cdr3_aa: SVEVPRGGAGTDTQY
v_call: TRBV11-3; j_call: TRBJ2-1; cdr3_aa: ASSLGASTREQF
v_call: TRBV6-5; j_call: TRBJ1-5; cdr3_aa: ASRRGGDQPQH